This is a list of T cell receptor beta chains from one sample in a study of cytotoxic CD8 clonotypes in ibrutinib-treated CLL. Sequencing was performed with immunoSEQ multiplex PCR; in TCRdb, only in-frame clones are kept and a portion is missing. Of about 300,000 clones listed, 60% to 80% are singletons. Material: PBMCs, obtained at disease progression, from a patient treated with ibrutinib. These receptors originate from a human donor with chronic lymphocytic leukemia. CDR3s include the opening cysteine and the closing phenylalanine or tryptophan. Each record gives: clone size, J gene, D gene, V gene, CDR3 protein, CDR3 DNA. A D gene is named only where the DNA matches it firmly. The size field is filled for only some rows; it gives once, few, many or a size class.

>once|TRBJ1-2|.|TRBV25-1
CASSGSSHGYTF
TGTGCCAGCAGTGGAAGCTCCCATGGCTACACCTTC
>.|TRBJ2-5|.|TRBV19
CASSWVAGQETQYF
TGTGCCAGTAGCTGGGTTGCGGGTCAAGAGACCCAGTACTTC
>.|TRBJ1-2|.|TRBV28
CASSSKLYYGYTF
TGTGCCAGCAGTTCGAAACTCTACTATGGCTACACCTTC
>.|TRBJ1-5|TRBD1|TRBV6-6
CASAQGGQGFLPQHF
TGTGCCAGCGCACAGGGGGGACAGGGTTTTTTGCCCCAGCATTTT
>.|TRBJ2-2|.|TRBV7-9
CASSLGQQGTGELFF
TGTGCCAGCAGCTTAGGGCAACAAGGGACCGGGGAGCTGTTTTTT
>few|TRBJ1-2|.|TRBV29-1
CSVYLANYGYTF
TGCAGCGTTTATTTAGCTAACTATGGCTACACCTTC
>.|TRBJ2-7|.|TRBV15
CATSFVGLYEQYF
TGTGCCACCAGCTTTGTAGGGCTATACGAGCAGTACTTC
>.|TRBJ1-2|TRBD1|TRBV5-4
CASSTSPGQASFGYTF
TGTGCCAGCAGCACTAGCCCGGGACAGGCTTCATTTGGCTACACCTTC
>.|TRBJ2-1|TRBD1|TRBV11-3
CASSLIPTGPNEQFF
TGTGCCAGCAGCTTAATCCCGACAGGGCCCAATGAGCAGTTCTTC
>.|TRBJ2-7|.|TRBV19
CASSSELAYEQYF
TGTGCCAGTAGTTCGGAGCTAGCCTACGAGCAGTACTTC
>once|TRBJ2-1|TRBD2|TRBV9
CASSVIGLAASNEQFF
TGTGCCAGCAGCGTGATAGGACTAGCCGCATCCAATGAGCAGTTCTTC
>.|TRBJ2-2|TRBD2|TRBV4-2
CASSQDSGGNTGELFF
TGTGCCAGCAGCCAGGATAGCGGGGGGAACACCGGGGAGCTGTTTTTT
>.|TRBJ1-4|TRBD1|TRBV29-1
CSVAGTGAHEKLFF
TGCAGCGTTGCCGGGACAGGGGCTCATGAAAAACTGTTTTTT
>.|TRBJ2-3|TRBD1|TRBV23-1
CASSGRTGPPDTQYF
TGCGCCAGCAGTGGACGGACAGGTCCCCCAGATACGCAGTATTTT
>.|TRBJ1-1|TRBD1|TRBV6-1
CASRKGAREAFF
TGTGCCAGCAGAAAGGGGGCGCGGGAAGCTTTCTTT
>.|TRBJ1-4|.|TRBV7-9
CASSFREPSAEKLFF
TGTGCCAGCAGCTTCCGGGAGCCTAGCGCTGAAAAACTGTTTTTT
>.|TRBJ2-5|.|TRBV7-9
CASSLQTFRIQETQYF
TGTGCCAGCAGCTTACAAACGTTTCGGATTCAAGAGACCCAGTACTTC
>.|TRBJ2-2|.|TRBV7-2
CASSFDTGELFF
TGTGCCAGCAGCTTCGACACCGGGGAGCTGTTTTTT
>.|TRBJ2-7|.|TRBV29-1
CSVEGGGEQYF
TGCAGCGTTGAAGGAGGGGGCGAGCAGTACTTC
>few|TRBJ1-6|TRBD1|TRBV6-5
CASSTTGNSPLHF
TGTGCCAGCAGTACGACAGGGAACTCACCCCTCCACTTT
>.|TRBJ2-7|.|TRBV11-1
CASSPHTGTDYEQYF
TGTGCCAGCAGTCCCCATACGGGAACCGACTACGAGCAGTACTTC
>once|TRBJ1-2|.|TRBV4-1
CASSQEGLEGRMGVGYTF
TGCGCCAGCAGCCAAGAGGGCCTGGAGGGAAGGATGGGCGTGGGCTACACCTTC
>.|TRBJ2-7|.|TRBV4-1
CASSRTLDGSYEQYF
TGCGCCAGCAGCCGAACTTTGGACGGATCCTACGAGCAGTACTTC
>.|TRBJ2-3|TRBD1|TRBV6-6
CASSYSSGQGTDTQYF
TGTGCCAGCAGTTACTCTTCGGGACAGGGCACAGATACGCAGTATTTT
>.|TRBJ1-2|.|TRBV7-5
CVRSLLQLGYTF
TGTGTCAGAAGCTTATTACAGCTCGGCTACACCTTC
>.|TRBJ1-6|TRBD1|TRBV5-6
CASSLDRGLSYNSPLHF
TGTGCCAGCAGCTTGGACAGGGGGCTTTCCTATAATTCACCCCTCCACTTT
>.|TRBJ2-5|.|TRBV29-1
CSVARDIPQETQYF
TGCAGCGTTGCTCGGGACATACCCCAAGAGACCCAGTACTTC
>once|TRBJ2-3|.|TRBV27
CASSSPGTFADTQYF
TGTGCCAGCAGTTCACCTGGGACTTTCGCAGATACGCAGTATTTT
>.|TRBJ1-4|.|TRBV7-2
CASSFAPGQSNEKLFF
TGTGCCAGCAGCTTCGCCCCGGGACAAAGTAATGAAAAACTGTTTTTT
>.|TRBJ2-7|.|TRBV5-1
CASSLSGNEQYF
TGCGCCAGCAGCTTGTCCGGGAACGAGCAGTACTTC
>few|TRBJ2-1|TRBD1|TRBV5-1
CASSLQGNTYNEQFF
TGCGCCAGCAGCCTACAGGGGAACACCTACAATGAGCAGTTCTTC
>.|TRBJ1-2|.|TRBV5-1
CASSGWDGVYGYTF
TGCGCCAGCAGCGGATGGGACGGCGTCTATGGCTACACCTTC
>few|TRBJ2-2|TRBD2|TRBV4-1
CASRHSGRFTGELFF
TGCGCCAGCAGGCATAGCGGGAGGTTCACCGGGGAGCTGTTTTTT
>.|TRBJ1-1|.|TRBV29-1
CSVVGSVTEAFF
TGCAGCGTTGTAGGGTCCGTGACTGAAGCTTTCTTT
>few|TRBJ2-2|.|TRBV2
CASSENAHTGELFF
TGTGCCAGCAGTGAGAACGCACACACCGGGGAGCTGTTTTTT
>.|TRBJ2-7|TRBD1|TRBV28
CASSSAGTGGGLGEQYF
TGTGCCAGCAGTTCCGCCGGGACAGGGGGCGGGCTTGGCGAGCAGTACTTC
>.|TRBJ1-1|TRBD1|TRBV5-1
CASSSHLGDRVGTEAFF
TGCGCCAGCAGCTCTCACCTCGGGGACAGGGTAGGCACTGAAGCTTTCTTT
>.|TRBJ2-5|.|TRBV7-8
CASSLDRTQETQYF
TGTGCCAGCAGCCTCGACAGGACCCAAGAGACCCAGTACTTC
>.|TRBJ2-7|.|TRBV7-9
CASSRRGYEQYF
TGTGCCAGCAGCCGCAGGGGATACGAGCAGTACTTC
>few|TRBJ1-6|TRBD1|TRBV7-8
CASSLDRGRSPLHF
TGTGCCAGCAGCCTCGACAGGGGTCGGTCACCCCTCCACTTT
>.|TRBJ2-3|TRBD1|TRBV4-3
CASSQVRDRAPDTQYF
TGCGCCAGCAGCCAAGTAAGGGACAGGGCCCCAGATACGCAGTATTTT
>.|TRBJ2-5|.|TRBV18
CASSPPGQGRETQYF
TGTGCCAGCTCACCACCAGGACAAGGACGGGAGACCCAGTACTTC
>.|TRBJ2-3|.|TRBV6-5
CASRLSWGTDTQYF
TGTGCCAGCAGACTCAGTTGGGGCACAGATACGCAGTATTTT
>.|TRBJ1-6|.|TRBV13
CASRQTRTALNSPLHF
TGTGCCAGCAGACAAACTCGGACAGCCCTTAATTCACCCCTCCACTTT
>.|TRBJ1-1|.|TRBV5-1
CASSSGGSENTEAFF
TGCGCCAGCAGTTCTGGGGGATCCGAGAACACTGAAGCTTTCTTT
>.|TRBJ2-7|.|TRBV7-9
CASSGRVDEQYF
TGTGCCAGCAGCGGCAGAGTAGACGAGCAGTACTTC
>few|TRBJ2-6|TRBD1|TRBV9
CASRDRVSGANVLTF
TGTGCCAGCAGGGACAGGGTTTCTGGGGCCAACGTCCTGACTTTC
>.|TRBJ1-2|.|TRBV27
CASSLSGRVGYTF
TGTGCCAGCAGTTTATCAGGGCGTGTTGGCTACACCTTC
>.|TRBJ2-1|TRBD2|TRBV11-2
CASSFGGEGPAFF
TGTGCCAGCAGCTTCGGGGGGGAGGGCCCCGCGTTCTTC
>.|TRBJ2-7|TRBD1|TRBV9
CASSVRQGSHEQYF
TGTGCCAGCAGCGTAAGACAGGGATCCCACGAGCAGTACTTC
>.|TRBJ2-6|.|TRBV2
CASQPSGANVLTF
TGTGCCAGCCAGCCCTCTGGGGCCAACGTCCTGACTTTC
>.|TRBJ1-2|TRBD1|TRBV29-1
CSAMTGANYGYTF
TGCAGCGCCATGACAGGGGCTAACTATGGCTACACCTTC